One and the same sample provided the 14 T cell receptor beta chains below, sequenced in a study of T cell responses to AZD1222 COVID-19 vaccine. TCRdb keeps only in-frame clones here, not all; method: immunoSEQ multiplex PCR. The table records 180,000 or so clones, about 89% of them present only once. The specimen was peripheral blood, collected 28 days after the second AZD1222 dose. The receptors stem from an adult who received the AZD1222 COVID-19 vaccine.

The J gene is TRBJ1-4, the V gene TRBV3-1 (or the pseudogene TRBV3-2), with D perhaps matching TRBD1 (5 bases). The V and J ends lost 6 bases and 7 bases respectively, with 15 bases between them. This CDR3 has 14 residues. Germline V CDR1 and CDR2: LGHDT, YNNKEL (reference sequence). CDR3 region: CASRLQGVGEKLFF. The CDR3 DNA follows: TGTGCCAGCAGACTCCAGGGTGTCGGTGAAAAACTGTTTTTT.

This rearrangement joins TRBV30 to TRBJ2-1, with 7 bases identical to TRBD1. Germline CDR1 GTSNPN, CDR2 SVGIG (reference sequence). This CDR3 is built from 11 residues. The V and J ends lost 5 bases and 9 bases, in that order; junction bases with no gene match: 4. In DNA, the CDR3 is TGTGCCTGGTTGACAGGGCGTGAGCAGTTCTTC. Its protein is CAWLTGREQFF.

The CDR3 DNA is TGTGCCAGCAGCCTCCAAGGGGGTCAGGGGCTCGCAGATACGCAGTATTTT. Its translation is CASSLQGGQGLADTQYF. This chain connects TRBV4-2 to TRBJ2-3, with D tentatively TRBD1 (6 bases). The ends were cut back, 4 bases at V and 4 bases at J, with 21 bases in the middle. This CDR3 contains 17 residues. Germline V lookup: CDR1 LGHNA, CDR2 YNFKEQ.

J is TRBJ2-1 and V is TRBV20-1, with D perhaps TRBD2 (5 bases). Germline assignment: CDR1 DFQATT and CDR2 SNEGSKA (reference sequence). The germline V and J ends were trimmed by 5 bases and 9 bases, with 8 bases remaining between them. The CDR3 loop spans 10 amino acids. CDR3 loop: CSAHSGEQFF. The DNA for the CDR3 is TGCAGTGCTCACAGCGGTGAGCAGTTCTTC.

This rearrangement joins TRBV19 to TRBJ1-1; 8 nucleotides align to TRBD1. Germline V gene data show CDR1 as LNHDA and CDR2 as SQIVND (reference sequence). This CDR3 contains 14 residues. V lost 8 bases to trimming and J lost 5 bases; unmatched junction nucleotides: 10. DNA of the CDR3: TGTGCCAGTCGACAGGGGTCTTTTGTGACTGAAGCTTTCTTT. It codes for CASRQGSFVTEAFF.

The chain links TRBV14 to TRBJ2-2, with a tentative D call TRBD1 (5 bases). Trimming took off 0 bases at V and 4 bases at J, with 15 bases between the two ends. CDR3 length: 17 amino acids. The germline V gene encodes CDR1 SGHDN and CDR2 FVKESK. The CDR3 reads CASSQDLWGVGTGELFF. The CDR3 nucleotides are TGTGCCAGCAGCCAAGATCTTTGGGGCGTGGGCACCGGGGAGCTGTTTTTT.

The chain uses TRBV29-1 and TRBJ1-2; possibly TRBD1 for D (6 bases). Per the germline V gene, CDR1 is SQVTM and CDR2 is ANQGSEA. The CDR3 covers 12 residues. Trimming took 2 bases from V and 8 from J, leaving 12 bases between them. Here the CDR3 DNA reads TGCAGCGTTGAATTGGGGGCAGAAGGCTACACCTTC. It yields the protein CSVELGAEGYTF.

The chain has TRBV18 and TRBJ2-5; D may correspond to TRBD1 or TRBD2 (5 bases each). Trimming took 4 bases from V and 1 from J, leaving 13 bases between them. This CDR3 has 15 residues. Germline V lookup: CDR1 KGHSH, CDR2 LQKENI. CDR3 sequence reads: CASSRSGAAQETQYF. The CDR3 nucleotides are TGTGCCAGCTCACGGTCCGGGGCCGCCCAAGAGACCCAGTACTTC.

This clone came up once. Other DNA variants within this sample encode the same CDR3. The rearrangement uses TRBV18 and TRBJ1-1; 9 nucleotides align to TRBD1. From germline, CDR1 is KGHSH and CDR2 LQKENI. With V trimmed by 6 bases and J by 2 bases, 7 bases remained unmatched. This CDR3 has 15 amino acids. This CDR3 reads CASSPGQGANTEAFF. The CDR3 nucleotides read TGTGCCAGCTCGCCGGGACAGGGCGCTAACACTGAAGCTTTCTTT.

This chain connects TRBV4-1 to TRBJ1-2, with a tentative D call TRBD1 (5 bases). The CDR3 has 16 residues. Trimming stripped 4 bases from V and 0 bases from J, with 15 bases between. CDR1 is MGHRA, CDR2 YSYEKL, per germline. DNA for the CDR3: TGCGCCAGCAGCCCGGGGCCACTCCAGACTAACTATGGCTACACCTTC. Protein product: CASSPGPLQTNYGYTF.

The gene calls are TRBV18 and TRBJ2-7; D unresolved. V was trimmed by 6 bases and J by 0 bases, leaving 9 bases between them. The germline gives CDR1 KGHSH, CDR2 LQKENI. The CDR3 is made up of 13 amino acids. CDR3 nucleotide sequence: TGTGCCAGCTCGGTACAGAGCTCCTACGAGCAGTACTTC. Its protein is CASSVQSSYEQYF.

The chain recombines TRBV3-1 (or the pseudogene TRBV3-2) with TRBJ1-2, with 7 bases fitting TRBD1. Looked up from germline, CDR1 is LGHDT and CDR2 is YNNKEL (reference sequence). The CDR3 is made up of 19 amino acids. The trim removed 4 bases at V and 0 bases at J, leaving 17 bases unmatched. CDR3 region: CASSRERGQLPSSNYGYTF. In DNA, the CDR3 is TGTGCCAGCAGCCGGGAGAGGGGACAGTTACCCTCCTCTAACTATGGCTACACCTTC.

V is TRBV20-1 and J is TRBJ1-5; D is possibly TRBD1 (5 bases). The CDR3 contains 15 residues. V lost 3 bases and J 0 bases, leaving 12 bases between the germline ends. Looked up from germline, CDR1 is DFQATT and CDR2 is SNEGSKA (reference sequence). CDR3 DNA: TGCAGTGCTAGTGGGGGAGGCTATAGCAATCAGCCCCAGCATTTT. Amino acids: CSASGGGYSNQPQHF.

V and J are TRBV19 and TRBJ1-1; D is perhaps TRBD1 (6 bases). CDR3 length equals 13 residues. V dropped 3 bases and J dropped 11 bases, with 16 bases sitting between them. CDR1 and CDR2 (germline): LNHDA, SQIVND (reference sequence). CDR3 in DNA: TGTGCCAGTAGTATGTGGGACACGGAGTGGGCTTTCTTT. Residues: CASSMWDTEWAFF.